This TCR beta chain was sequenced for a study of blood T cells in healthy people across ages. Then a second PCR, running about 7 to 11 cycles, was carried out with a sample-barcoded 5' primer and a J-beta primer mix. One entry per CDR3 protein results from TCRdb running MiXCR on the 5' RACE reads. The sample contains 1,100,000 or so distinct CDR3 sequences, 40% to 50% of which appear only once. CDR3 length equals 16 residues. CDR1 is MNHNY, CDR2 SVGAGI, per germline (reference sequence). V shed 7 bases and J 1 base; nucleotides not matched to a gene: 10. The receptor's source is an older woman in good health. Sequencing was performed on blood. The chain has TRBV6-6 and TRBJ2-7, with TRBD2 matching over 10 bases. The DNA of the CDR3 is TGTGCCAGCAATCGGATCAGGACTAGCGGTTCCTACGAGCAGTACTTC. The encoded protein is CASNRIRTSGSYEQYF.